One and the same sample provided the 2 T cell receptor beta chains below, sequenced in a study of CD8 T cells in ankylosing spondylitis. One entry per CDR3 protein results from TCRdb running MiXCR on the 5' RACE reads. The table has around 250,000 distinct CDR3 sequences, roughly 18% seen once. Input material: blood, either unsorted or a sorted T cell fraction (not recorded which). The source is a male donor with ankylosing spondylitis or in good health (not recorded which).

This clonotype was detected only a few times. The rearrangement uses TRBV4-3 and TRBJ1-1, with 7 bases that match TRBD1. Trimming cost V 0 bases and J 5 bases; bases outside gene matches: 9. This CDR3 is built from 16 residues. Germline V gene lookup returns CDR1 LGHNA and CDR2 YSLEER. CDR3 coding DNA: TGCGCCAGCAGCCAAGATGTAGAACAGGGGAGGACTGAAGCTTTCTTT. Amino acid sequence: CASSQDVEQGRTEAFF.

This clonotype was picked up a small number of times. The chain employs TRBV5-1 and TRBJ2-1, with D possibly being TRBD1 (6 bases). Trimming removed 5 bases at V and 2 bases at J, with 14 bases between. The CDR3 sequence is 15 residues long. The germline V gene encodes CDR1 SGHRS and CDR2 YFSETQ. The CDR3: CASRGNRDTYNEQFF. The CDR3 nucleotides read TGCGCCAGCAGGGGCAACAGGGACACCTACAATGAGCAGTTCTTC.